The following is a T cell receptor (beta chain) sequence with its context. This entry is derived from a study of blood T cell repertoires in COVID-19. Overall study: T cells, B-cell-depleted T cells, or PBMCs provided the cDNA or gDNA that served as material.

Per the authors' pipeline: Reference gene primer amplification gave estimated nucleated cell counts. TCRdb keeps only in-frame clones here, not all; method: immunoSEQ multiplex PCR. V and J calls and clone size are given by that table; D and trimming were obtained from the DNA. Counted here are fewer than 350,000 clones, roughly 87% occurring once; the ten biggest clones make up roughly 8.9%. Germline assignment: CDR1 LGHNT and CDR2 FRNRAP. V lost 0 bases to trimming and J lost 5 bases; unmatched junction nucleotides: 9. The CDR3 extends over 16 amino acids. While infection was still active, Seattle patients were enrolled and then followed longitudinally.

The chain employs TRBV12-5 and TRBJ2-5; 7 nucleotides align to TRBD2. The TCR was taken from a young man with COVID-19, enrolled during active disease. The sample comprised peripheral blood. CDR3 sequence reads: CASGLVLGGGVETQYF. CDR3 bases: TGTGCTAGTGGTTTGGTACTTGGCGGGGGTGTGGAGACCCAGTACTTC.